This T cell receptor beta chain originates from a study of T-cell memory formation after mild COVID-19. Study-level background: Across donors, TCR clusters were largely donor specific.

TCRdb independently ran MiXCR on the 5' RACE reads; one entry per CDR3 protein. The sample holds 150,000 or so distinct CDR3 sequences; 30% to 35% are singletons and the top ten take more than 10%. With V trimmed by 4 bases and J by 7 bases, 12 bases remained unmatched. The CDR3 covers 17 residues. The germline CDR1 and CDR2 sequences are SGHKS and YYEKEE (reference sequence). The table lists this clonotype with a few counts. V and J are TRBV5-5 and TRBJ2-2, with 11 bases matching TRBD2. Sequencing was carried out using PBMCs or a T cell subset sorted from them (not recorded which). The receptor was isolated from an adult woman who had mild COVID-19 (a few samples of this study predate the infection). Cell type and time point are not known. The CDR3 DNA reads TGTGCCAGCAGCCCTGGACTAGCGGGCCGGTGGGGCGGGGAGCTGTTTTTT. It translates to CASSPGLAGRWGGELFF.